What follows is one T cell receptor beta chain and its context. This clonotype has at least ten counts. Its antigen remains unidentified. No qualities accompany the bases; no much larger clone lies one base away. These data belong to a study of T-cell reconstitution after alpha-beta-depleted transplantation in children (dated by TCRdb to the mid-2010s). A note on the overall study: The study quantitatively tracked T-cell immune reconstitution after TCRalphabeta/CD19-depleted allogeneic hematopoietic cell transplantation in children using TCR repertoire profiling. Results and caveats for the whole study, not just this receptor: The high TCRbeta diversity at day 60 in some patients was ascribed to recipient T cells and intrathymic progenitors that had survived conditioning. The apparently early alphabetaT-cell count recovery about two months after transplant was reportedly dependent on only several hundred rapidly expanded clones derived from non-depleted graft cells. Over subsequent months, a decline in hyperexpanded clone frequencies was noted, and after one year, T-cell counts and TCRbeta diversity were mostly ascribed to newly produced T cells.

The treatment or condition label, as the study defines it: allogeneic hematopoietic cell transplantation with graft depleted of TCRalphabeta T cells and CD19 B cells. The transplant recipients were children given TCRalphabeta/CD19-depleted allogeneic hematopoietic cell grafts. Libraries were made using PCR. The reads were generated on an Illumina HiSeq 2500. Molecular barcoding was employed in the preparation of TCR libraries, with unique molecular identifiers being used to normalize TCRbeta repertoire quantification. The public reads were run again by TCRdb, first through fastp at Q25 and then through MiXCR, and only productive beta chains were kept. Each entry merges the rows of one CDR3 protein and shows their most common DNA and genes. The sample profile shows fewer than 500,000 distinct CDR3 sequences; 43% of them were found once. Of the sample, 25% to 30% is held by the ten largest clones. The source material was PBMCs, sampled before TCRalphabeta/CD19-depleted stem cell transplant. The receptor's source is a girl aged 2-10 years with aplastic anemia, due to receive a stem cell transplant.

The CDR3 in this case is CASSIMPRDRTYNEQFF. Read as DNA, the sequence is TGCGCCAGCAGCATTATGCCCCGGGACAGGACCTACAATGAGCAGTTCTTC. The rearrangement joined TRBV5-1 to TRBJ2-1; a stretch of 8 junction bases matches TRBD1. Germline trimming: 4 bases from V, 2 bases from J; junction bases outside gene matches: 11. In the germline V gene, CDR1 corresponds to SGHRS and CDR2 to YFSETQ. The CDR3 has 17 amino acids, counting the end cysteine and phenylalanine. Only the CDR3 DNA stays, 51 bases, in frame from base 1.